This entry concerns a single T cell receptor beta chain. No antigen is known for it. Assay used: immunoSEQ multiplex PCR; TCRdb lists only in-frame clones, some missing. The table records 50,000 or so clones, approximately 91% of them present only once. This sample stems from a study of radiotherapy plus CTLA-4 blockade in lung cancer. As for the study in general: The study recorded objective responses in roughly 20% of patients and disease control in 31%. Overall study results and limits: Subsequent to radiotherapy plus ipilimumab, tumor-derived TCR clones underwent expansion in blood.

The CDR3 spans 15 residues. The V segment lost 0 bases and the J segment 4 bases; nucleotides outside the gene matches: 3. Germline values: CDR1 SGDLS, CDR2 YYNGEE. V and J are TRBV9 and TRBJ2-7; 11 positions match TRBD1. Sequences were derived from peripheral blood, sampled from a patient treated with radiotherapy plus ipilimumab. The source of this sequence is a human donor with non-small cell lung cancer whose response to radiotherapy plus ipilimumab could not be evaluated. CDR3 nucleotides: TGTGCCAGCAGCGTAGGGACAGGGGGCTATTACGAGCAGTACTTC. This encodes CASSVGTGGYYEQYF.